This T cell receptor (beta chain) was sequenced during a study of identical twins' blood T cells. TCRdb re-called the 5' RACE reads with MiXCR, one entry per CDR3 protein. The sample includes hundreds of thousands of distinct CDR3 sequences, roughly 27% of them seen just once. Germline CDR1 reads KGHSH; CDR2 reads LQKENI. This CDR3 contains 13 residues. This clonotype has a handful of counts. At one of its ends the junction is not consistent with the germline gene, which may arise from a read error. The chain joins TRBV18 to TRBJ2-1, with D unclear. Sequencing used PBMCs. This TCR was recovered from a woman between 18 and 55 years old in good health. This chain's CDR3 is CASSPPSSNGQFF. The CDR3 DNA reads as TGTGCCAGCTCACCACCGTCTTCCAATGGGCAGTTCTTC.